One and the same sample provided the 12 T cell receptor beta chains below, sequenced in a study of CD8+ T cells in alopecia areata. Specified treatment: oral pan-JAK inhibitor, 5-10 mg twice daily. RNA extraction and reverse transcription yielded cDNA as sequencing template. Generated by immunoSEQ multiplex PCR, the TCRdb table keeps only in-frame clones and is missing some. This repertoire shows about 220,000 clones, 50% to 60% found once; its top ten account for roughly 1.6%. Material: CD4+ T cells sorted from blood, obtained at week 4, from a patient treated with tofacitinib. Receptors originate from a human donor with alopecia areata.

For this clone: Other DNA sequences in the same sample also yield this CDR3. The chain employs TRBV5-1 and TRBJ2-7; TRBD2 matches 9 bases. The CDR3 extends over 14 amino acids. Germline V gene lookup returns CDR1 SGHRS and CDR2 YFSETQ. V gave up 2 bases and J gave up 2 bases; unmatched junction bases: 2. This CDR3 is CASSLSGGTYEQYF. DNA of the CDR3: TGCGCCAGCAGCTTAAGCGGGGGGACCTACGAGCAGTACTTC.

This clone was observed a few times. The chain is built from TRBV5-1 and TRBJ1-2, with 9 bases that match TRBD1. The CDR3 runs 15 residues. J was trimmed by 6 bases and V by 0 bases; bases with no gene match: 6. The germline V gene has CDR1 SGHRS and CDR2 YFSETQ. This chain's CDR3 is CASSLAGQGFDGYTF. CDR3 nucleotides: TGCGCCAGCAGCTTGGCCGGACAGGGGTTTGATGGCTACACCTTC.

This rearrangement joins TRBV29-1 to TRBJ2-5; D might be TRBD2 (6 bases). The CDR3 is 12 amino acids. V was pared by 7 bases and J by 1 base, with 10 bases between. Germline V CDR1 and CDR2: SQVTM, ANQGSEA. CDR3 nucleotides: TGCAGCGCGGGACTGCTCCAAGAGACCCAGTACTTC. Protein product: CSAGLLQETQYF.

The J gene is TRBJ1-6, the V gene TRBV7-9; 8 positions match TRBD1. J lost 10 bases, V lost 4 bases, and 6 bases had no gene match. The CDR3 runs to 14 residues. Germline CDR1 reads SEHNR; CDR2 reads FQNEAQ (reference sequence). The CDR3 spells CASSSDREASPLHF. Here the CDR3 DNA reads TGTGCCAGCAGCTCGGACAGGGAGGCCTCACCCCTCCACTTT. Full variable domain (missing parts from reference TRBV7-9 and TRBJ1-6): DTGVSQNPRHKITKRGQNVTFRCDPISEHNRLYWYRQTLGQGPEFLTYFQNEAQLEKSRLLSDRFSAERPKGSFSTLEIQRTEQGDSAMYLCASSSDREASPLHFGNGTRLTVT.

The V gene is TRBV27, the J gene TRBJ1-2; D perhaps matches TRBD1 (5 bases). V was pared by 5 bases and J by 0 bases, with 13 bases between. CDR3 length: 15 amino acids. Germline V CDR1 and CDR2: MNHEY, SMNVEV (reference sequence). The CDR3 protein is CASSPTGTANYGYTF. The CDR3 nucleotides read TGTGCCAGCAGTCCCACCGGGACGGCTAACTATGGCTACACCTTC.

V and J are TRBV29-1 and TRBJ1-4, with D perhaps matching TRBD1 (5 bases). Trimming left V 7 bases short and J 8 bases short, with 17 bases between. This CDR3 is built from 13 residues. Germline CDR1 and CDR2: SQVTM and ANQGSEA. In nucleotides, the CDR3 is TGCAGCGCCGGAGAGGGCGGGACCGAAAAACTGTTTTTT. Its protein product is CSAGEGGTEKLFF.

This clone was detected a few times. J is TRBJ2-3 and V is TRBV29-1; possibly TRBD1 for D (5 bases). The CDR3 totals 12 residues. Germline V CDR1 and CDR2: SQVTM, ANQGSEA. V lost 2 bases and J 6 bases, leaving 9 bases between the germline ends. This CDR3 is CSVERGADTQYF. As DNA, the CDR3 is TGCAGCGTTGAACGTGGGGCGGATACGCAGTATTTT.

A word on this clone: The identical CDR3 is also encoded by other nucleotide sequences in the sample. V gene TRBV29-1 combines with J gene TRBJ1-1, with no clear D. The CDR3 is 13 amino acids. Germline V gives CDR1 SQVTM, CDR2 ANQGSEA. V dropped 4 bases and J dropped 0 bases, with 9 bases sitting between them. The CDR3 DNA is TGCAGCGTTGTTCCCCGGTTGAACACTGAAGCTTTCTTT. It codes for CSVVPRLNTEAFF.

This clone was counted between two and nine times. The J gene is TRBJ2-1, the V gene TRBV5-6; possibly TRBD2 for D (6 bases). Germline values: CDR1 SGHDT, CDR2 YYEEEE. CDR3 length equals 15 residues. With 0 bases removed from V and 7 bases from J, the gap between germline ends came to 14 bases. CDR3 in amino acids: CASSLAGGEQNEQFF. CDR3 coding DNA: TGTGCCAGCAGCTTGGCCGGGGGAGAGCAAAATGAGCAGTTCTTC.

This clone was counted many times. V and J are TRBV7-2 and TRBJ1-1, with D tentatively TRBD1 (5 bases). The CDR3 runs 13 residues. CDR1 SGHTA and CDR2 FQGNSA come from the germline V gene. Trimming took off 1 base at V and 8 bases at J, with 11 bases between the two ends. CDR3 protein: CASSLVLRGEAFF. The CDR3 nucleotides are TGTGCCAGCAGCTTAGTTTTGAGGGGAGAAGCTTTCTTT.

The genes are TRBV20-1 and TRBJ1-2; D is unclear. The V end lost 4 bases, the J end lost 7 bases, and 7 bases lay between the germline ends. The germline V gene has CDR1 DFQATT and CDR2 SNEGSKA (reference sequence). This CDR3 has 10 residues. This CDR3 is CSAMGTGYTF. CDR3 sequence (DNA): TGCAGTGCTATGGGCACTGGCTACACCTTC.

This clone was picked up many times. This chain links TRBV10-3 with TRBJ1-2; 8 nucleotides match TRBD1. The CDR3 consists of 13 residues. V shed 6 bases and J 7 bases; nucleotides not matched to a gene: 7. The germline V gene has CDR1 ENHRY and CDR2 SYGVKD. This CDR3 reads CAIREDRESGYTF. The CDR3 DNA reads as TGTGCCATCAGGGAGGACAGGGAAAGTGGCTACACCTTC.